One and the same sample provided the 8 T cell receptor beta chains below, sequenced in a study of blood T cell repertoires in COVID-19. TCRdb's table, derived via immunoSEQ multiplex PCR, lists solely in-frame clones and lacks some. The profile shows over 90,000 clones, about 86% of them singletons. Sequences were obtained from peripheral blood. The receptors shown here come from a woman aged 60-70 years in a cohort sampled during active or convalescent COVID-19.

The CDR3 reads CASSLPLGRGDGYTF. The CDR3 nucleotides are TGTGCCAGCAGCTTGCCCCTGGGCAGGGGGGATGGCTACACCTTC. This rearrangement joins TRBV7-9 to TRBJ1-2, with TRBD1 identical over 7 bases. V shed 3 bases, J shed 6 bases, and the junction held 10 bases outside the gene matches. The CDR3 is made up of 15 amino acids. Germline V lookup: CDR1 SEHNR, CDR2 FQNEAQ (reference sequence).

Only one count was recorded for this clone. The chain links TRBV21-1 to TRBJ1-4; TRBD1, the table's D call, lacks a check against the DNA. TRBV21-1 is a pseudogene locus. The CDR3 has 15 amino acids. CDR3 sequence (DNA): TGTGCCAGCAGCAAAGGTCCGGAAGGGGGTGAAAAACTGTTTTTT. The encoded protein is CASSKGPEGGEKLFF.

This clone has just one count. V and J are TRBV7-9 and TRBJ2-5, with a possible D match to TRBD2 (6 bases). CDR3 length: 14 residues. Germline assignment: CDR1 SEHNR and CDR2 FQNEAQ (reference sequence). Trimming left V 5 bases short and J 3 bases short, with 13 bases between. CDR3 in amino acids: CASSTLGGEETQYF. In DNA form, the CDR3 reads TGTGCCAGCAGCACTTTGGGCGGGGAAGAGACCCAGTACTTC.

The V call is TRBV28, the J call TRBJ2-3, with unresolved D. This CDR3 has 13 residues. Germline CDR1 reads MDHEN; CDR2 reads SYDVKM. V lost 7 bases, J lost 4 bases, and 12 bases lay in between. The CDR3 region is CASIRRVPDTQYF. DNA for the CDR3: TGTGCCAGCATACGACGGGTCCCAGATACGCAGTATTTT.

The chain recombines TRBV5-6 with TRBJ1-1; D may be TRBD1 (5 bases). CDR1 and CDR2 (germline): SGHDT, YYEEEE. Between the trimmed V and J ends, which lost 5 bases and 1 base, there was a span of 9 bases. The CDR3 spans 13 residues. The CDR3 region is CASSIDRNTEAFF. Written as DNA, the CDR3 is TGTGCCAGCAGTATCGACAGGAACACTGAAGCTTTCTTT.

V is TRBV2 and J is TRBJ1-1; D gene uncertain. The germline CDR1 and CDR2 sequences are SNHLY and FYNNEI. V dropped 6 bases and J dropped 3 bases, with 11 bases sitting between them. The CDR3 is 13 amino acids. The CDR3 region has the DNA TGTGCCAGCAGCCCCCGCCGGGACACTGAAGCTTTCTTT. It translates to CASSPRRDTEAFF.

The CDR3 sequence is CASSQGSEGYTF. The DNA of the CDR3 is TGTGCCAGCAGTCAGGGTTCCGAAGGCTACACCTTC. The chain joins TRBV25-1 to TRBJ1-2; maybe TRBD1 (5 bases). Looked up from germline, CDR1 is MGHDK and CDR2 is SYGVNS. Deletions cut 5 bases from V and 8 bases from J, with 12 bases between. The CDR3 is 12 residues long.

J is TRBJ1-2 and V is TRBV5-4; D is possibly TRBD1 (6 bases). V lost 2 bases to trimming and J lost 5 bases, with 13 bases between them. The CDR3 totals 14 residues. The germline gives CDR1 SGHNT, CDR2 YYREEE (reference sequence). The CDR3 coding sequence is TGTGCCAGCAGCTTAGAGGGGGGGAAATATGGCTACACCTTC. It specifies CASSLEGGKYGYTF.